This T cell receptor beta chain was identified during a study of T cells in localized non-small cell lung cancer. TCRdb's table, derived via immunoSEQ multiplex PCR, lists solely in-frame clones and lacks some. The sample has roughly 25,000 clones; around 81% are singletons. V was clipped by 4 bases and J by 3 bases; unmatched bases: 15. CDR1 is LGHNA and CDR2 is YNFKEQ in the germline V gene. This CDR3 contains 17 residues. The gene calls are TRBV4-2 and TRBJ2-7; TRBD2 aligns across 7 bases. Sample: PBMCs, taken before any cancer treatment. The TCR was taken from a man between 40 and 75 years old with stage II lung adenocarcinoma. The CDR3 sequence: CASSRSDGGTGGYEQYF. CDR3 nucleotide sequence: TGTGCCAGCAGCCGCTCTGATGGGGGGACGGGGGGCTACGAGCAGTACTTC.